This T cell receptor (beta chain) was sequenced during a study of a mutant IDH1 vaccine in newly diagnosed glioma. For the study at large: Sex distribution of treated patients was about 62% male and around 38% female; mean age was 40.4 years.

Method: immunoSEQ multiplex PCR; TCRdb's copy keeps in-frame clones and lacks some. The sample contains about 88,000 clones, more than 65% of which appear only once. Time point noted: baseline, week 1 (first vaccination visit). Treatment given: pre-vaccination baseline after standard-of-care therapy. The germline CDR1 and CDR2 sequences are SGHRS and YFSETQ. The CDR3 covers 15 residues. The J segment lost 7 bases and the V segment lost 3 bases, leaving 10 bases of the junction unmatched. Sequencing was performed on PBMCs, taken from a glioma patient treated with radiotherapy, temozolomide or both. The receptor was derived from a man aged 35-49 years with glioma. Some clones in this sample may be carry-over from other donors' samples. The chain has TRBV5-1 and TRBJ2-7; 10 bases are shared with TRBD2. The CDR3 coding sequence is TGCGCCAGCAGCTCACACGGGACTAGCGTCCTGGAGCAGTACTTC. It translates to CASSSHGTSVLEQYF.